The T cell receptor (beta chain) under discussion was sequenced for a study of blood T cell repertoires in COVID-19. Study as a whole: Specimens from acute and convalescent COVID-19 originated in the United States, Italy and Spain. PBMCs, B-cell-depleted T cells, or T cells provided the cDNA or gDNA that made up the material.

This clone was detected once. Original analysis: It was from reference gene primer amplification that nucleated cell counts were estimated. Using immunoSEQ multiplex PCR, the repertoire was profiled, and TCRdb retains in-frame clones only, with some absent. From that table come the V and J calls and clone size; the DNA was used to work out D and trimming. The data contain fewer than 200,000 clones, about nine tenths of them singletons. CDR3 length: 14 residues. J was trimmed by 5 bases and V by 1 base; bases with no gene match: 5. Germline assignment: CDR1 SGHDT and CDR2 YYEEEE. V and J are TRBV5-6 and TRBJ2-5, with 7 bases aligning to TRBD2. The specimen was peripheral blood. This TCR derives from a man aged 60 to 69 with acute or convalescent COVID-19. The CDR3 DNA reads TGTGCCAGCAGCTTGCGTGAGGGAGGGGAGACCCAGTACTTC. This encodes CASSLREGGETQYF.